This TCR beta chain was observed in a study of chemoradiotherapy in HPV16-positive cancers (dated 2022 in TCRdb). In terms of the full investigation: Candidate HPV-specific T-cell clones and common TCR motifs were defined through functional T-cell assays on cells from two HPV16-positive patients. The study asked whether T-cell immunity against the HPV oncoproteins E6 and E7 changes during chemoradiotherapy and whether it affects survival. The candidate HPV-specific TCRs and motifs were subsequently tracked in TCR repertoires obtained from 65 to 95 patients with HPV-related cancers.

Counted from cysteine to phenylalanine, this CDR3 has 13 amino acids. CDR3 DNA is the only sequence kept; it has 39 bases, read in frame from the first base. The germline V gene encodes CDR1 MNHEY and CDR2 SMNVEV (reference sequence). Trimming leaves V shorter by 6 bases and J shorter by 7 bases, with the junction holding 7 bases beyond the gene matches. Overall results and qualifications from the work: Expansion of candidate HPV-specific clones and E7-related TCR motifs was observed in the tumor microenvironment during treatment, whereas no such expansion was observed for non-HPV-specific T cells. Only two HPV16-positive patients were used to derive the functional definition of HPV-specific T cells, and the survival association was reported for HPV16-positive patients. In HPV16-positive patients, expansion of HPV-responsive T cells during chemoradiotherapy was found to be associated with improved recurrence-free survival.

In its sample, this clone was seen a few times. Its antigen remains unidentified. The input lacks base qualities; no much larger clone sits a single base away. Repertoires were sampled repeatedly over the course of chemoradiotherapy, so clonal expansion could be followed in the tumor microenvironment. To prepare the library, the immunoSEQ multiplex PCR assay was applied. Not all clones reach the TCRdb copy of this immuneACCESS table, which keeps in-frame sequences only. Checked studies attribute under half of the gap to unresolved V genes and leave the rest unexplained. The sample records about 8,700 clones, approximately 79% of which are singletons. 9% of the sample belongs to the ten largest clones.

This clonotype was sampled from a human donor with HPV-associated anogenital cancer. Sampling was conducted from a patient who underwent chemoradiotherapy. Rearrangement joined TRBV27 to TRBJ1-2, with 8 bases in between that match TRBD1. The CDR3 reads as follows: CASRLQGGSGYTF. The DNA reads TGTGCCAGCAGGCTACAGGGGGGATCTGGCTACACCTTC.